These T cell receptor beta chains were read from a single sample in a study of T cell repertoires in cytomegalovirus infection. TCRdb processed the reads anew with MiXCR; each CDR3 protein has one entry. The data contain about 180,000 distinct CDR3 sequences, approximately 15% of them singletons. The sample consisted of PBMCs. These receptors all come from a human donor in good health (CMV status not recorded). Some clones in this sample may be carry-over from other donors' samples. Each CDR3 is given with its conserved first and last residue. The D gene is left open where the match is weak. For some rows the clone size is stated as once, few or many, or as a class when expanded; others skip it.

d_call clone_size j_call v_call cdr3_aa
TRBD2 - TRBJ2-7 TRBV20-1 CSARDLFGGDEQYF
- few TRBJ2-5 TRBV7-9 CASSLDLRRDQETQYF
- - TRBJ2-3 TRBV20-1 CSARLEVGPSTDTQYF
- many TRBJ1-1 TRBV6-1 CASTQIRENTEAFF
- once TRBJ1-5 TRBV12-5 CASGFGNQPQHF
TRBD1 - TRBJ1-4 TRBV12-3/TRBV12-4 CASKRTGSSTNEKLFF
- many TRBJ2-3 TRBV7-2 CASSLGSGPDTQYF
- - TRBJ1-1 TRBV6-2/TRBV6-3 CARSYFGRGRTEAFF
- few TRBJ1-1 TRBV29-1 CSVDATGDERWAEAFF
- many TRBJ1-1 TRBV28 CASSLPGRRTEAFF
TRBD2 - TRBJ2-2 TRBV7-2 CASSLVGGRNTGELFF
- many TRBJ2-6 TRBV7-8 CASSLTTSGAGANVLTF
- - TRBJ2-7 TRBV7-9 CASSEETGRKSYEQYF
TRBD1 - TRBJ2-2 TRBV12-3/TRBV12-4 CASSLVGQGIGRTGELFF
- many TRBJ2-5 TRBV7-2 CASSLHLNQETQYF
- - TRBJ1-5 TRBV12-3/TRBV12-4 CASSQTGSGAQPQHF
TRBD1 many TRBJ1-6 TRBV7-2 CASSPQGAVNSPLHF
- - TRBJ2-1 TRBV7-9 CASSLRGSMGNEQFF
TRBD1 many TRBJ2-4 TRBV7-9 CASSLQGDHKNIQYF
TRBD2 few TRBJ2-7 TRBV28 CASSLLAGGPKGDYEQYF
- - TRBJ2-7 TRBV20-1 CSAKQRIPSYEQYF
- few TRBJ2-7 TRBV7-2 CASSVHKPPSAPHEQYF
- few TRBJ2-3 TRBV5-1 CASSLLPGTSEGYF
TRBD2 many TRBJ2-1 TRBV7-8 CASSSGLAGEDEQFF
- many TRBJ1-1 TRBV5-1 CASSLRVTANTEAFF
- - TRBJ2-7 TRBV28 CASSSTPHEQYF
TRBD1 - TRBJ1-5 TRBV28 CAIRDRSNQPQHF
- - TRBJ1-1 TRBV28 CASSLETEAFF
- many TRBJ2-2 TRBV7-2 CASTPRANTGELFF
- many TRBJ2-5 TRBV27 CASSHFGAQETQYF
TRBD2 - TRBJ2-1 TRBV29-1 CSASHIAGKEFF
- few TRBJ1-1 TRBV29-1 CSVFLVGTEAFF
TRBD1 - TRBJ1-5 TRBV19 CASSSGTGGPYSNQPQHF
TRBD1 - TRBJ2-2 TRBV27 CASSSFRDRGTGELFF
TRBD1 - TRBJ2-7 TRBV6-6 CASSFTGGYSYEQYF
TRBD1 few TRBJ1-2 TRBV28 CASSPRGHSANYGYTF
TRBD2 many TRBJ2-3 TRBV7-2 CASSETSGAVKGTQYF
TRBD1 - TRBJ2-3 TRBV28 CASSWDRATDTQYF
- many TRBJ2-1 TRBV7-2 CASSPGLPTEQFF
- few TRBJ2-7 TRBV20-1 CSARTPGDSRSYEQYF
- few TRBJ1-6 TRBV14 CASSPLGAGDSPLHF
- many TRBJ2-3 TRBV7-2 CASSLGILRARLSDTQYF
TRBD1 - TRBJ2-2 TRBV12-3/TRBV12-4 CASRGGQGITGELFF
- many TRBJ2-1 TRBV7-8 CASSFTSSYNEQFF
TRBD2 - TRBJ2-3 TRBV2 CASKAGPFTDTQYF
TRBD2 many TRBJ2-1 TRBV12-3/TRBV12-4 CASSPRGSGGNPYNEQFF
- - TRBJ2-3 TRBV2 CASSGLPTENSDTQYF
- few TRBJ1-2 TRBV28 CASSGIRGYTF
- few TRBJ1-1 TRBV19 CASNQGNTEAFF
- few TRBJ2-1 TRBV6-2/TRBV6-3 CASTQGQEQFF
- many TRBJ1-1 TRBV7-2 CASSLGNKAFF
- many TRBJ2-1 TRBV5-6 CASGNNEQFF
- - TRBJ1-2 TRBV6-2/TRBV6-3 CASSYSAGTTYGYTF
- many TRBJ2-6 TRBV7-3 CASSLTGPGANVLTF
- many TRBJ1-1 TRBV14 CASRFLPNTEAFF